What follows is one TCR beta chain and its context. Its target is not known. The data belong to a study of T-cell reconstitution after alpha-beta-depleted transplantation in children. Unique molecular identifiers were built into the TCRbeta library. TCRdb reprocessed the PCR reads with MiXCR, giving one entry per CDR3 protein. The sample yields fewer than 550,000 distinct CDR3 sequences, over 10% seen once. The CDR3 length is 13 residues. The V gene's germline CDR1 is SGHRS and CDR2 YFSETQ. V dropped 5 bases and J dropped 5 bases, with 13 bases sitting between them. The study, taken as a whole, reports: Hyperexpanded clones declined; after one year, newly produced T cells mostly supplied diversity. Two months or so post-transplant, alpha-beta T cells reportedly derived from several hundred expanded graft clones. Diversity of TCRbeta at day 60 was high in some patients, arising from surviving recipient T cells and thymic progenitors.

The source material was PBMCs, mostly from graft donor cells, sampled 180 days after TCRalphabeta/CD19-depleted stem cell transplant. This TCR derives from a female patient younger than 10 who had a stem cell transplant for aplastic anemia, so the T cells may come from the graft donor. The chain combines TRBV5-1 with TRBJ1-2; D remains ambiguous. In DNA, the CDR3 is TGCGCCAGCAGTCCACAGCCTGGATATGGCTACACCTTC. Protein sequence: CASSPQPGYGYTF.